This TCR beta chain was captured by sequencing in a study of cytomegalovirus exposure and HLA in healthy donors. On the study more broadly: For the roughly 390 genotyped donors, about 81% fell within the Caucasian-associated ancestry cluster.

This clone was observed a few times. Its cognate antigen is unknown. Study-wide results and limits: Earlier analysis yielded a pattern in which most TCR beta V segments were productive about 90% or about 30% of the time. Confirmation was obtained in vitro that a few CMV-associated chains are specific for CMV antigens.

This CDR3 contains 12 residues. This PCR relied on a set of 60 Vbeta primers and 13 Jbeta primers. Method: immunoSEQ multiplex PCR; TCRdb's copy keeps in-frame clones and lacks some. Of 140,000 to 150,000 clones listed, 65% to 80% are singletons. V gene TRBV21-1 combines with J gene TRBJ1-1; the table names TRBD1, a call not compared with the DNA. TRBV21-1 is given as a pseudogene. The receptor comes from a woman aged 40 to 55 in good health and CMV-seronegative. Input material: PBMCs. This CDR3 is CASSEGQYEAFF. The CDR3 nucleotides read TGTGCCAGCAGCGAGGGACAGTATGAAGCTTTCTTT.